The 31 T cell receptor beta chains given below trace back to one sample, sequenced in a study of CD8+ T cells in alopecia areata. Isolated RNA was reverse transcribed into cDNA used as the sequencing template. The protocol was immunoSEQ multiplex PCR, while the TCRdb copy is restricted to in-frame clones and leaves out a portion. Among 80,000 or so clones listed, roughly 66% were seen once. The treatment here: oral pan-JAK inhibitor, 5-10 mg twice daily. The sequences come from CD8+ T cells sorted from blood, collected at week 24, from a patient treated with tofacitinib. Receptor source: a human donor with alopecia areata.

This clone was seen a handful of times. V usage is TRBV30 and J usage is TRBJ2-7, with TRBD2 matching 14 bases. The CDR3 has 14 amino acids. Per germline, CDR1 GTSNPN and CDR2 SVGIG (reference sequence). J lost 7 bases, V lost 3 bases, and 5 bases had no gene match. CDR3 protein: CAWSPGLAGVEQYF. DNA of the CDR3: TGTGCCTGGAGCCCGGGACTAGCGGGAGTTGAGCAGTACTTC.

The sample holds one count of this clone. The chain uses TRBV6-6 and TRBJ2-3; D is possibly TRBD2 (5 bases). Germline V lookup: CDR1 MNHNY, CDR2 SVGAGI (reference sequence). The CDR3 extends over 16 amino acids. Trimming shortened V by 0 bases and J by 0 bases, and 10 bases separated the two germline ends. Here the CDR3 DNA reads TGTGCCAGCAGTTACTCTTGGACTCAGAGCACAGATACGCAGTATTTT. Translating gives CASSYSWTQSTDTQYF.

The chain employs TRBV30 and TRBJ2-1; 9 bases align to TRBD1. Unmatched junction bases numbered 10, after V lost 2 bases and J lost 8 bases. Looked up from germline, CDR1 is GTSNPN and CDR2 is SVGIG (reference sequence). The CDR3 has 15 amino acids. The CDR3 DNA is TGTGCCTGGAGTCTCCCGGGGACAGGGCCTTATGAGCAGTTCTTC. Its protein product is CAWSLPGTGPYEQFF.

With regard to this clone: The same CDR3 is also encoded by other DNA sequences in this sample. The chain links TRBV27 to TRBJ1-1, with unresolved D. This CDR3 region has 11 residues. The ends were cut back, 2 bases at V and 5 bases at J, with 3 bases in the middle. Germline V gene sequence: CDR1 MNHEY, CDR2 SMNVEV (reference sequence). CDR3 sequence reads: CASSLGTEAFF. CDR3 coding DNA: TGTGCCAGCAGTTTAGGGACTGAAGCTTTCTTT.

This clone was seen once. The genes are TRBV10-3 and TRBJ1-1; D remains ambiguous. CDR1 is ENHRY, CDR2 SYGVKD, per germline. Trimming took off 2 bases at V and 2 bases at J, with 12 bases between the two ends. The CDR3 length is 15 residues. The CDR3 protein is CAISESAGINTEAFF. CDR3 DNA sequence: TGTGCCATCAGTGAGAGCGCAGGAATTAACACTGAAGCTTTCTTT.

V is TRBV10-2 and J is TRBJ1-1; possibly TRBD1 for D (6 bases). Trimming took off 0 bases at V and 7 bases at J, with 6 bases between the two ends. Germline values: CDR1 WSHSY, CDR2 SAAADI. The CDR3 contains 12 residues. The CDR3 region is CASSESDSEAFF. The CDR3 DNA reads TGCGCCAGCAGTGAGTCGGACAGTGAAGCTTTCTTT.

The gene calls are TRBV30 and TRBJ2-1; D is perhaps TRBD2 (6 bases). The CDR3 has 11 amino acids. The germline V gene has CDR1 GTSNPN and CDR2 SVGIG (reference sequence). Trimming took 5 bases from V and 10 from J, leaving 12 bases between them. The CDR3 DNA is TGTGCCTGGGGAGGGTCGAGCGAGCAGTTCTTC. Residues: CAWGGSSEQFF. The whole variable domain, filled in from reference TRBV30 and TRBJ2-1, reads SQTIHQWPATLVQPVGSPLSLECTVEGTSNPNLYWYRQAAGRGLQLLFYSVGIGQISSEVPQNLSASRPQDRQFILSSKKLLLSDSGFYLCAWGGSSEQFFGPGTRLTVL.

The V call is TRBV18, the J call TRBJ2-7; D not certain. This CDR3 has 14 amino acids. The V gene's germline CDR1 is KGHSH and CDR2 LQKENI. Deletions cut 3 bases from V and 2 bases from J, with 11 bases between. The chain's CDR3 is CASSPLGRTYEQYF. As DNA, the CDR3 is TGTGCCAGCTCACCGTTGGGCCGGACCTACGAGCAGTACTTC.

The chain uses TRBV9 and TRBJ2-5; TRBD1 agrees at 11 bases. V was clipped by 0 bases and J by 4 bases; unmatched bases: 2. Looked up from germline, CDR1 is SGDLS and CDR2 is YYNGEE. CDR3 length: 15 residues. The CDR3 loop is CASSVEGTGGETQYF. CDR3 DNA sequence: TGTGCCAGCAGCGTAGAGGGGACAGGGGGAGAGACCCAGTACTTC.

The chain couples TRBV29-1 to TRBJ2-7; D is possibly TRBD1 or TRBD2 (5 bases each). The CDR3 runs to 12 residues. Germline CDR1 SQVTM, CDR2 ANQGSEA. V dropped 7 bases and J dropped 4 bases, with 14 bases sitting between them. The CDR3 here is CSARDDSYEQYF. The CDR3 DNA reads as TGCAGCGCCCGGGACGATAGTTACGAGCAGTACTTC.

The chain has TRBV7-9 and TRBJ2-1; D ambiguous. Germline loops: CDR1 SEHNR, CDR2 FQNEAQ (reference sequence). V shed 5 bases and J shed 12 bases, with 17 bases lying between them. The CDR3 runs 13 residues. The CDR3 spells CASSLFPPKGQFF. CDR3 DNA sequence: TGTGCCAGCAGCCTCTTTCCCCCCAAGGGGCAGTTCTTC. Filled out from reference TRBV7-9 and TRBJ2-1, the complete variable domain reads DTGVSQNPRHKITKRGQNVTFRCDPISEHNRLYWYRQTLGQGPEFLTYFQNEAQLEKSRLLSDRFSAERPKGSFSTLEIQRTEQGDSAMYLCASSLFPPKGQFFGPGTRLTVL.

V gene TRBV30 combines with J gene TRBJ1-1; a possible D gene is TRBD1 (6 bases). The CDR3 contains 14 residues. Germline V CDR1 and CDR2: GTSNPN, SVGIG (reference sequence). The V end was cut by 0 bases, the J end by 0 bases, with 8 bases between. CDR3 sequence reads: CAWSVGGMNTEAFF. For the CDR3, the DNA is TGTGCCTGGAGTGTAGGGGGAATGAACACTGAAGCTTTCTTT.

The chain carries TRBV6-5 and TRBJ2-1, with a tentative D call TRBD2 (7 bases). Trimming removed 6 bases from V and 6 bases from J, with 12 bases in between. In germline, CDR1 is MNHEY, CDR2 SVGAGI. The CDR3 runs to 13 residues. The CDR3 DNA reads as TGTGCCAGCAGAGAGGGGGGGAGCAATGAGCAGTTCTTC. This gives the protein CASREGGSNEQFF.

The chain uses TRBV19 and TRBJ1-1, with no clear D. Deletions cut 5 bases from V and 1 base from J, with 8 bases between. The CDR3 runs 13 residues. CDR1 is LNHDA and CDR2 is SQIVND in the germline V gene (reference sequence). The CDR3 region is CASSEGSNTEAFF. CDR3 nucleotide sequence: TGTGCCAGTAGTGAGGGATCGAACACTGAAGCTTTCTTT.

V usage is TRBV4-1 and J usage is TRBJ2-1; 12 bases agree with TRBD1. V shed 1 base, J shed 4 bases, and the junction held 5 bases outside the gene matches. The CDR3 extends over 17 amino acids. Germline CDR1 and CDR2: MGHRA and YSYEKL. In DNA, the CDR3 is TGCGCCAGCAGCCAAGTAAAGGGACAGGGGGCTTACAATGAGCAGTTCTTC. Amino acids: CASSQVKGQGAYNEQFF.

The V gene is TRBV28, the J gene TRBJ1-3; no definite D call. Germline assignment: CDR1 MDHEN and CDR2 SYDVKM. This CDR3 region has 14 residues. V was shortened by 7 bases and J by 7 bases, with 17 bases between the two germline ends. The CDR3 sequence: CASTRNEGGNTIYF. DNA of the CDR3: TGTGCCAGCACCAGAAACGAGGGAGGCAACACCATATATTTT.

This chain uses TRBV30 with TRBJ2-2; 10 bases align to TRBD1. J lost 7 bases, V lost 2 bases, and 4 bases had no gene match. Germline CDR1 GTSNPN, CDR2 SVGIG (reference sequence). The CDR3 length is 14 residues. The CDR3 coding sequence is TGTGCCTGGAGTCGGGACAGGGGTATCGGGGAGCTGTTTTTT. Residues: CAWSRDRGIGELFF.

This clone was detected once. The chain couples TRBV6-5 to TRBJ2-7; TRBD1 aligns across 8 bases. CDR1 is MNHEY, CDR2 SVGAGI, per germline. J gave up 7 bases and V 8 bases, and 10 bases lay outside the gene matches. This CDR3 region has 13 residues. The CDR3 DNA sequence: TGTGCCAGCGGGACAGGTTTCTTGGTGGAGCAGTACTTC. It specifies CASGTGFLVEQYF.

V usage is TRBV27 and J usage is TRBJ1-1, with a possible D match to TRBD1 (5 bases). V lost 5 bases and J lost 1, with 11 bases in between. Germline V gene data show CDR1 as MNHEY and CDR2 as SMNVEV (reference sequence). The CDR3 is 14 amino acids. Written as DNA, the CDR3 is TGTGCCAGCAGTCCCCGGGACGGGAACACTGAAGCTTTCTTT. This sequence encodes CASSPRDGNTEAFF.

The chain couples TRBV27 to TRBJ1-2; D uncertain. Per germline, CDR1 MNHEY and CDR2 SMNVEV (reference sequence). V lost 9 bases and J 4 bases, leaving 15 bases between the germline ends. CDR3 length: 13 amino acids. The CDR3 spells CASSGGRFYGYTF. The CDR3 nucleotides read TGTGCCAGTTCGGGAGGAAGGTTCTATGGCTACACCTTC.

V usage is TRBV30 and J usage is TRBJ2-1, with 8 bases lining up with TRBD2. J lost 0 bases, V lost 2 bases, and 6 bases had no gene match. The CDR3 spans 16 residues. Germline values: CDR1 GTSNPN, CDR2 SVGIG (reference sequence). DNA of the CDR3: TGTGCCTGGAGTCCGACCAGCGGGAGCTCCTACAATGAGCAGTTCTTC. This translates into CAWSPTSGSSYNEQFF.

V gene TRBV27 combines with J gene TRBJ2-3, with D uncertain. V dropped 6 bases and J dropped 4 bases, with 20 bases sitting between them. Germline V gives CDR1 MNHEY, CDR2 SMNVEV (reference sequence). This CDR3 is built from 16 residues. The CDR3 spells CASSEITATYPDTQYF. As DNA, the CDR3 is TGTGCCAGCAGCGAAATTACAGCGACCTACCCAGATACGCAGTATTTT.

This chain uses TRBV4-3 with TRBJ2-7, with 8 bases matching TRBD1. V shed 5 bases, J shed 3 bases, and the junction held 3 bases outside the gene matches. Germline V gene sequence: CDR1 LGHNA, CDR2 YSLEER. This CDR3 comprises 13 residues. The CDR3 loop is CASSYGQGYEQYF. CDR3 DNA sequence: TGCGCCAGCAGCTATGGACAGGGCTACGAGCAGTACTTC.

The chain joins TRBV5-6 to TRBJ2-6; unclear D gene. In germline, CDR1 is SGHDT, CDR2 YYEEEE. V was shortened by 0 bases and J by 1 base, with 2 bases between the two germline ends. This CDR3 contains 14 residues. The CDR3 region has the DNA TGTGCCAGCAGCTTGGATTCTGGGGCCAACGTCCTGACTTTC. Amino acids: CASSLDSGANVLTF.

The chain carries TRBV6-5 and TRBJ1-3; D ambiguous. Trimming cost V 6 bases and J 3 bases, with 18 bases left between them. The length of the CDR3 is 16 residues. Looked up from germline, CDR1 is MNHEY and CDR2 is SVGAGI. The CDR3 nucleotides read TGTGCCAGCAGCTACGACGGACCTTCGGTTGGAAACACCATATATTTT. Protein: CASSYDGPSVGNTIYF.

The chain links TRBV7-8 to TRBJ2-1; 9 nucleotides line up with TRBD2. This CDR3 is built from 16 residues. Germline CDR1 reads SGHVS; CDR2 reads FQNEAQ. V dropped 1 base and J dropped 1; count of bases not matched to a gene: 2. This chain's CDR3 is CASSLGGGASYNEQFF. The CDR3 region has the DNA TGTGCCAGCAGCTTAGGCGGGGGGGCATCCTACAATGAGCAGTTCTTC.

In this sample, this clone turned up a few times. This chain's CDR3 is CATSTRTGAGGEQYF. DNA of the CDR3: TGTGCCACCAGCACGCGGACAGGGGCCGGTGGGGAGCAGTACTTC. This chain joins TRBV15 and TRBJ2-7, with 9 bases that match TRBD1. The junction had 11 bases not matched to a gene; V was cut back by 4 bases and J by 7 bases. In germline, CDR1 is LNHNV, CDR2 YYDKDF (reference sequence). This CDR3 spans 15 amino acids. Looking up the rest from reference TRBV15 and TRBJ2-7 gives the full variable domain: DAMVIQNPRYQVTQFGKPVTLSCSQTLNHNVMYWYQQKSSQAPKLLFHYYDKDFNNEADTPDNFQSRRPNTSFCFLDIRSPGLGDTAMYLCATSTRTGAGGEQYFGPGTRLTVT.

The chain couples TRBV7-3 to TRBJ2-6; D ambiguous. This CDR3 has 17 residues. V lost 2 bases and J 0 bases, leaving 11 bases between the germline ends. Germline V gives CDR1 SGHTA, CDR2 FQGTGA. CDR3 sequence (DNA): TGTGCCAGCAGCTTAGATGGGATGAGCTCTGGGGCCAACGTCCTGACTTTC. Translating it yields CASSLDGMSSGANVLTF.

A single count supports this clone. J is TRBJ1-5 and V is TRBV4-1; D remains unclear. V was pared by 1 base and J by 5 bases, with 9 bases between. Per germline, CDR1 MGHRA and CDR2 YSYEKL. CDR3 length: 14 residues. The DNA of the CDR3 is TGCGCCAGCAGCCAAGTGGCGCGGGATCAGCCCCAGCATTTT. This codes for CASSQVARDQPQHF.

CDR3 amino acids: CASSEYNRDQELFF. In DNA, the CDR3 is TGTGCCAGCAGTGAATATAATAGGGACCAGGAGCTGTTTTTT. The chain recombines TRBV25-1 with TRBJ2-2, with D perhaps being TRBD1 or TRBD2 (5 bases each). Trimming stripped 0 bases from V and 10 bases from J, with 12 bases between. Germline V gene sequence: CDR1 MGHDK, CDR2 SYGVNS. The CDR3 spans 14 residues.

This clone came up once. The chain recombines TRBV19 with TRBJ1-5, with D hard to call. This CDR3 has 14 residues. CDR1 LNHDA and CDR2 SQIVND come from the germline V gene (reference sequence). The germline V and J ends were trimmed by 0 bases and 1 base, with 4 bases remaining between them. DNA for the CDR3: TGTGCCAGTAGTATAGAAGGAAGCAATCAGCCCCAGCATTTT. Protein sequence: CASSIEGSNQPQHF.